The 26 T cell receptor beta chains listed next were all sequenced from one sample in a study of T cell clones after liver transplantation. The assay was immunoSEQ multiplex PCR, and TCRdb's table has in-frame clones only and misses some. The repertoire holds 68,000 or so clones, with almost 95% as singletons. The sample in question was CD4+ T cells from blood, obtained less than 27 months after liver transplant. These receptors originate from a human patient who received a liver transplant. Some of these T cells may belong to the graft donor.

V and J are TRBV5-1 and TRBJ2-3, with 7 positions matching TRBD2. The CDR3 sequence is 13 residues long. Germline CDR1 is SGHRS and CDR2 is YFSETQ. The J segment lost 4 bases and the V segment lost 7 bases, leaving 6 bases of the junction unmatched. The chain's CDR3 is CASGLLASDTQYF. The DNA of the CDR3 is TGCGCCAGCGGACTACTAGCGTCAGATACGCAGTATTTT.

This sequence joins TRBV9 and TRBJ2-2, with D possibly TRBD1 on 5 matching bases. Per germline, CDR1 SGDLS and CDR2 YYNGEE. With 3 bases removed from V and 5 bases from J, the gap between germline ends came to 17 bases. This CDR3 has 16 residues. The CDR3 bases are TGTGCCAGCAGCGCCCGACAGATCTCCCTGACCGGGGAGCTGTTTTTT. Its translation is CASSARQISLTGELFF. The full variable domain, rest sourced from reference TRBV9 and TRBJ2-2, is DSGVTQTPKHLITATGQRVTLRCSPRSGDLSVYWYQQSLDQGLQFLIQYYNGEERAKGNILERFSAQQFPDLHSELNLSSLELGDSALYFCASSARQISLTGELFFGEGSRLTVL.

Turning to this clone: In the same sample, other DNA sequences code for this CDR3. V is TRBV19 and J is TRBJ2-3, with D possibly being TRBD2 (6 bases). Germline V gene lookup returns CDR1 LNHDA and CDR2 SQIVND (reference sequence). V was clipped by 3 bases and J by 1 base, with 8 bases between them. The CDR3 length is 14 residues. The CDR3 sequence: CASSIGGRTDTQYF. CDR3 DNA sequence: TGTGCCAGTAGTATTGGAGGGCGCACAGATACGCAGTATTTT.

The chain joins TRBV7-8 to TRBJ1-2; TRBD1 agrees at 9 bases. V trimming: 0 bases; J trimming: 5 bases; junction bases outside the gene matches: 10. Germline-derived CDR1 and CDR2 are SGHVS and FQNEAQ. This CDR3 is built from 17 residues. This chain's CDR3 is CASSLANTGTGIYGYTF. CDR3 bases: TGTGCCAGCAGCTTAGCTAATACCGGGACAGGGATTTATGGCTACACCTTC. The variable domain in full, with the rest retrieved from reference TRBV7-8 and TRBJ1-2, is GAGVSQSPRYKVAKRGQDVALRCDPISGHVSLFWYQQALGQGPEFLTYFQNEAQLDKSGLPSDRFFAERPEGSVSTLKIQRTQQEDSAVYLCASSLANTGTGIYGYTFGSGTRLTVV.

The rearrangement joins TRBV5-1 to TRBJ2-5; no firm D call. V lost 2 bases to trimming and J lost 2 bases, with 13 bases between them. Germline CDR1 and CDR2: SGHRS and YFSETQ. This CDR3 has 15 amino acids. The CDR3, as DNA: TGCGCCAGCAGCTTTGGGAATTCGCAGCAAGAGACCCAGTACTTC. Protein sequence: CASSFGNSQQETQYF. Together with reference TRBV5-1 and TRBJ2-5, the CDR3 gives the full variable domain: KAGVTQTPRYLIKTRGQQVTLSCSPISGHRSVSWYQQTPGQGLQFLFEYFSETQRNKGNFPGRFSGRQFSNSRSEMNVSTLELGDSALYLCASSFGNSQQETQYFGPGTRLLVL.

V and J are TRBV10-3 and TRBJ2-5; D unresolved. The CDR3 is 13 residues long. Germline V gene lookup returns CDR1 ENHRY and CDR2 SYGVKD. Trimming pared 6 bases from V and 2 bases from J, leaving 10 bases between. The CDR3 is CAISPQQQETQYF. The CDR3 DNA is TGTGCCATCAGCCCGCAACAGCAAGAGACCCAGTACTTC.

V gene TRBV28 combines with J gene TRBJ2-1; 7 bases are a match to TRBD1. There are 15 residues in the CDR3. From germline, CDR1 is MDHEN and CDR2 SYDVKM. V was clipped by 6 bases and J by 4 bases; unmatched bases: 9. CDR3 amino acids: CASSQQGRGYNEQFF. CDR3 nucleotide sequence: TGTGCCAGCAGCCAACAGGGGCGAGGATACAATGAGCAGTTCTTC.

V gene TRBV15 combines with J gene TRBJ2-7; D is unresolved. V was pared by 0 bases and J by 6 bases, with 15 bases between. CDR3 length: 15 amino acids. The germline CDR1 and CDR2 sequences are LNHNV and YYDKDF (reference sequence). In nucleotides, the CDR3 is TGTGCCACCAGCAGAGATGTCTTCCCGGCCCTCGAGCAGTACTTC. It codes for CATSRDVFPALEQYF. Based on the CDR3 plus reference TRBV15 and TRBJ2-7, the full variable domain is DAMVIQNPRYQVTQFGKPVTLSCSQTLNHNVMYWYQQKSSQAPKLLFHYYDKDFNNEADTPDNFQSRRPNTSFCFLDIRSPGLGDTAMYLCATSRDVFPALEQYFGPGTRLTVT.

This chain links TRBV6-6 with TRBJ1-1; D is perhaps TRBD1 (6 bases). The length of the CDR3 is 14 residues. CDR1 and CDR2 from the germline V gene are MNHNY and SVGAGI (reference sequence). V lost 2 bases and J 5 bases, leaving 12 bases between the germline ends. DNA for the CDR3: TGTGCCAGCAGTTACGGGTCAGGGGATACTGAAGCTTTCTTT. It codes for CASSYGSGDTEAFF.

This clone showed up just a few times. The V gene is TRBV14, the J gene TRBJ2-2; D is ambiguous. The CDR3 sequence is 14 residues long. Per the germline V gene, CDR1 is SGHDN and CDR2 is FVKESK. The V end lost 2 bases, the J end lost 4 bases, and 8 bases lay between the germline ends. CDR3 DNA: TGTGCCAGCAGCCAACTTGGGCTCACCGGGGAGCTGTTTTTT. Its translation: CASSQLGLTGELFF.

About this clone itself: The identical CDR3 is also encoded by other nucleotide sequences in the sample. CDR3 in DNA: TGCGCCAGCAGCTTGGTTGGCAGCACAGATACGCAGTATTTT. Residues: CASSLVGSTDTQYF. The rearrangement links TRBV5-1 to TRBJ2-3; unclear D gene. Looked up from germline, CDR1 is SGHRS and CDR2 is YFSETQ. CDR3 length: 14 residues. V shed 0 bases and J shed 0 bases, with 5 bases lying between them.

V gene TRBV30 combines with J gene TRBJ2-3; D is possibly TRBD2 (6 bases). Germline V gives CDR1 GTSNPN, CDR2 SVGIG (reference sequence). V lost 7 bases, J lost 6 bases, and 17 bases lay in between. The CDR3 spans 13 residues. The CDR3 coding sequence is TGTGCCTCCAAGCGGGTCCTGGGGGATACGCAGTATTTT. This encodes CASKRVLGDTQYF.

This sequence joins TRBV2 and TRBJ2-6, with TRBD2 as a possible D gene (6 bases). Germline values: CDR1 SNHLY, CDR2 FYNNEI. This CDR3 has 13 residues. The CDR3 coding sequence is TGTGCGTGCGGGGACCTCGGGGCCAACGTCCTGACTTTC. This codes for CACGDLGANVLTF.

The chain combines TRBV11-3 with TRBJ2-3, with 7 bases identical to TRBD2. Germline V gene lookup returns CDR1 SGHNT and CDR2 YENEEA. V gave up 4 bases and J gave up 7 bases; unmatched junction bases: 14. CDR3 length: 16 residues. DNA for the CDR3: TGTGCCAGCAGCTCCTTTTTACTAGCGACTCCCAATACGCAGTATTTT. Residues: CASSSFLLATPNTQYF.

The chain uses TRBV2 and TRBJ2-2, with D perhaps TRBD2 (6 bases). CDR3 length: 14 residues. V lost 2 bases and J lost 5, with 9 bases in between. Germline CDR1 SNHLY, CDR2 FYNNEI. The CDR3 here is CASSELRGTGELFF. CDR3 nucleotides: TGTGCCAGCAGTGAACTACGGGGGACCGGGGAGCTGTTTTTT.

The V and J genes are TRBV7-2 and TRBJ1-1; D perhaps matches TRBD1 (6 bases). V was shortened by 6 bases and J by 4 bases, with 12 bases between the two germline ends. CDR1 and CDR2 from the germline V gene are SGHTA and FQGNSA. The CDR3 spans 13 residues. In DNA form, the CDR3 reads TGTGCCAGCAGGTCCACAGGGAGCACTGAAGCTTTCTTT. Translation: CASRSTGSTEAFF.

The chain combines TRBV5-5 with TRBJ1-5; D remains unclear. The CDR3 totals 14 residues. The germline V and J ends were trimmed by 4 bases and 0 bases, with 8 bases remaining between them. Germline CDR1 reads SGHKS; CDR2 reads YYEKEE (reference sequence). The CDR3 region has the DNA TGTGCCAGCAGCCCTGAGTATAGCAATCAGCCCCAGCATTTT. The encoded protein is CASSPEYSNQPQHF.

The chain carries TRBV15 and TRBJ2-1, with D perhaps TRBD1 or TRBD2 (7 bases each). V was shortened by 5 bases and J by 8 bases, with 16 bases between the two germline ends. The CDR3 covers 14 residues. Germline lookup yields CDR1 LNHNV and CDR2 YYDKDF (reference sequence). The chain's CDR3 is CATSFRGGGDEQFF. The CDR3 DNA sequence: TGTGCCACCAGCTTCCGGGGAGGGGGCGATGAGCAGTTCTTC.

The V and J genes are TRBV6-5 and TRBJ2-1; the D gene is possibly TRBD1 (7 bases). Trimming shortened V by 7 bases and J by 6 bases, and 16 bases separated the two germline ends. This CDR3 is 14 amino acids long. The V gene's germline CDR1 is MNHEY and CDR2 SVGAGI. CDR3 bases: TGTGCCAGCACATCATTGGAGGGGGCCAATGAGCAGTTCTTC. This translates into CASTSLEGANEQFF.

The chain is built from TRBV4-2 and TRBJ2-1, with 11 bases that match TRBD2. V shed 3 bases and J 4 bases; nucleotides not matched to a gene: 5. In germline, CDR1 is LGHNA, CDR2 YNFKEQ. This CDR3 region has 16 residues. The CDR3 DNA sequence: TGTGCCAGCAGCCATGTTACTAGCGGGGGATACAATGAGCAGTTCTTC. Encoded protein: CASSHVTSGGYNEQFF.

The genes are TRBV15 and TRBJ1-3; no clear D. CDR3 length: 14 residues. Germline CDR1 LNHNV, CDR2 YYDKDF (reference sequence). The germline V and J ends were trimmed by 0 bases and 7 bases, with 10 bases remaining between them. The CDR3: CATSRDQDLNTIYF. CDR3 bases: TGTGCCACCAGCAGAGATCAGGATCTTAACACCATATATTTT.

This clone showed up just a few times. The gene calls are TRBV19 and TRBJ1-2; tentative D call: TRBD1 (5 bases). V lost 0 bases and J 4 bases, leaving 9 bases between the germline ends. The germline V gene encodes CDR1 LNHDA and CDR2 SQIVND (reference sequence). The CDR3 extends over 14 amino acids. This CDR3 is CASSIDPTAYGYTF. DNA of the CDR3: TGTGCCAGTAGTATAGATCCGACAGCCTATGGCTACACCTTC.

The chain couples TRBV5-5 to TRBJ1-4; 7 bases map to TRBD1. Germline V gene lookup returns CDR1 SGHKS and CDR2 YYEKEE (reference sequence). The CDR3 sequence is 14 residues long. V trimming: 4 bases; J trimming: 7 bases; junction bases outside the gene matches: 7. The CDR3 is CASSPGGMGEKLFF. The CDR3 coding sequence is TGTGCCAGCAGCCCAGGGGGGATGGGTGAAAAACTGTTTTTT.

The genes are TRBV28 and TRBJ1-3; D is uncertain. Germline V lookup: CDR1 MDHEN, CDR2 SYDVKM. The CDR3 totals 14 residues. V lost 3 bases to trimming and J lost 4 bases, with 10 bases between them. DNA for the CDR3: TGTGCCAGCAGTTTTCCGTCGGAGGGAAACACCATATATTTT. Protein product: CASSFPSEGNTIYF.

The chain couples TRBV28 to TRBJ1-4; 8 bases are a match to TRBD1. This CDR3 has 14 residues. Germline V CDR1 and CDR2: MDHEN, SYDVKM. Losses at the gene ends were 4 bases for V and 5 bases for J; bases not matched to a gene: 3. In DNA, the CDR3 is TGTGCCAGCAGTTGGGACAGGCAAAATGAAAAACTGTTTTTT. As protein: CASSWDRQNEKLFF.

CDR3 DNA: TGTGCCAGCAGTTTCGACTACTACAATGAGCAGTTCTTC. It translates to CASSFDYYNEQFF. The rearrangement links TRBV11-2 to TRBJ2-1, with D possibly being TRBD2 (5 bases). V was shortened by 6 bases and J by 3 bases, with 9 bases between the two germline ends. CDR3 length: 13 amino acids. The V gene's germline CDR1 is SGHAT and CDR2 FQNNGV.